This is a list of T cell receptor beta chains from one sample in a study of shared clonotypes between healthy human individuals. TCRdb's copy holds only in-frame clones and misses some; the assay was immunoSEQ multiplex PCR. This sample has around 600,000 clones, with 95% to 98% found just once. Source material: naive CD8+ T cells sorted from blood. These receptors were obtained from a young man in good health. CDR3s include the opening cysteine and the closing phenylalanine or tryptophan. The D gene is left open where the match is weak. Clone size is not always given. Where it is, it says once, few, many or a class for expanded clones.

-	TRBV27	TRBJ2-5	-	CASASLRTGVGQETQYF	TGTGCCAGCGCCTCCCTGCGAACGGGAGTAGGCCAAGAGACCCAGTACTTC
-	TRBV10-3	TRBJ2-7	-	CAISESIQPGDF	TGTGCCATCAGTGAGTCGATCCAGCCGGGAGACTTC
-	TRBV11-2	TRBJ2-7	-	CASSSNPGVSYEQYF	TGTGCCAGCAGCTCCAACCCAGGGGTGAGCTACGAGCAGTACTTC
-	TRBV10-3	TRBJ2-3	TRBD2	CAISESILAGVTDTQYF	TGTGCCATCAGTGAGTCGATATTAGCGGGAGTCACAGATACGCAGTATTTT
once	TRBV15	TRBJ2-5	TRBD1	CATSRNRGPQETQYF	TGTGCCACCAGCAGGAACAGGGGGCCCCAAGAGACCCAGTACTTC
-	TRBV7-9	TRBJ2-7	TRBD2	CASSLISSGGTYEQYF	TGTGCCAGCAGCTTAATCTCTAGCGGGGGGACCTACGAGCAGTACTTC
-	TRBV14	TRBJ2-7	TRBD2	CASSQAMGLGGVEQYF	TGTGCCAGCAGCCAAGCCATGGGACTAGGAGGAGTCGAGCAGTACTTC
-	TRBV9	TRBJ2-1	-	CASSRDNEQFF	TGTGCCAGCAGCCGGGACAATGAGCAGTTCTTC
once	TRBV11-2	TRBJ1-1	-	CASSLRKGLNTEAFF	TGTGCCAGCAGCTTACGGAAAGGGTTGAACACTGAAGCTTTCTTT
-	TRBV11-2	TRBJ2-5	-	CASSPTGADQETQYF	TGTGCCAGCAGCCCAACCGGCGCAGACCAAGAGACCCAGTACTTC